This T cell receptor (beta chain) was captured by sequencing in a study of cytomegalovirus exposure and HLA in healthy donors. The CDR3 has 15 residues. Trimming removed 5 bases at V and 7 bases at J, with 17 bases between. The germline CDR1 and CDR2 sequences are LNHDA and SQIVND (reference sequence). PCR used 60 Vbeta primers and 13 Jbeta primers. TCRdb keeps only in-frame clones here, not all; method: immunoSEQ multiplex PCR. The table lists about 89,000 clones, approximately 9% of them singletons. Study-level findings and limits: Roughly even sequencing depth across donors was the assumption behind the presence/absence analyses. HLA alleles showed associations with around 15,000 TCR beta sequences in a later analysis, at a 0.05 false discovery rate. In an earlier analysis, productive rearrangement rates for most beta V segments clustered near 87% or 30%.

Notes on this clone: Antigen: not known.

The specimen was PBMCs. This TCR came from a man aged 45-65 years in good health and CMV-seropositive. The gene calls are TRBV19 and TRBJ1-4, with D maybe TRBD1 (5 bases). The CDR3 nucleotides read TGTGCCAGTAGTCGGGGGATGGTTGATAGTGAAAAACTGTTTTTT. Its translation is CASSRGMVDSEKLFF.